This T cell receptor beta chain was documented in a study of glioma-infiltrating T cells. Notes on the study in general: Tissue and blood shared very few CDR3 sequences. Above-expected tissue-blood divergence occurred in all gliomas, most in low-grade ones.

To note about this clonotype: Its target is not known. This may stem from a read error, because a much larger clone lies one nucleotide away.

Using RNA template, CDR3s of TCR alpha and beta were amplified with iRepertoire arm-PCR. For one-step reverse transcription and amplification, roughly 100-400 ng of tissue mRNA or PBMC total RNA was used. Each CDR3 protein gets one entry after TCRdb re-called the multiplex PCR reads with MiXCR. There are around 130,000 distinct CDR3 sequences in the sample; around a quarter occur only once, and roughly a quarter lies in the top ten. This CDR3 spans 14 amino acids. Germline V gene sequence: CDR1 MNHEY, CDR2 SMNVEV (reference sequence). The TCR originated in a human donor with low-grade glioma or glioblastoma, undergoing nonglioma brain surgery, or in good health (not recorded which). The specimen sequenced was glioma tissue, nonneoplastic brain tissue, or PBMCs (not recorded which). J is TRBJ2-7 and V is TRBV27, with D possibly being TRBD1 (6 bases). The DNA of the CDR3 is TGTGCCAGCAGTATCTCCGGGACATACTACGGGCAGTACGTC. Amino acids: CASSISGTYYGQYV.